These 22 T cell receptor beta chains originate from one sample sequenced in a study of CD8+ T cells in alopecia areata. Investigators isolated RNA and reverse transcribed it into cDNA to act as the sequencing template. Method: immunoSEQ multiplex PCR; TCRdb's copy keeps in-frame clones and lacks some. The table includes 110,000 or so clones, roughly 66% detected once. What was sequenced was CD4+ T cells sorted from blood. All receptors come from a human donor in good health.

This clone was counted a few times. This rearrangement joins TRBV29-1 to TRBJ1-5; no clear D. Germline V gives CDR1 SQVTM, CDR2 ANQGSEA. The ends were cut back, 4 bases at V and 8 bases at J, with 15 bases in the middle. CDR3 size: 13 residues. In DNA form, the CDR3 reads TGCAGCGTTGTTGGCAGGCCCGGGGAGCCCCAGCATTTT. Translated, it gives CSVVGRPGEPQHF.

V and J are TRBV4-1 and TRBJ1-2; a weak D match, TRBD1 (5 bases). From germline, CDR1 is MGHRA and CDR2 YSYEKL. CDR3 length: 16 residues. V was clipped by 1 base and J by 8 bases, with 20 bases between them. CDR3 sequence: CASSQGLGEGASGYTF. The DNA of the CDR3 is TGCGCCAGCAGCCAAGGATTAGGTGAAGGGGCTTCGGGCTACACCTTC.

The chain employs TRBV30 and TRBJ1-1; the D gene is possibly TRBD1 (6 bases). The germline V gene encodes CDR1 GTSNPN and CDR2 SVGIG (reference sequence). The CDR3 is 13 amino acids. V lost 3 bases to trimming and J lost 10 bases, with 18 bases between them. For the CDR3, the DNA is TGTGCCTGGAGCCATCCGGGACCAGGGGTAGCTTTCTTT. The encoded protein is CAWSHPGPGVAFF. The full variable domain, in which reference TRBV30 and TRBJ1-1 provide the parts outside the CDR3, is SQTIHQWPATLVQPVGSPLSLECTVEGTSNPNLYWYRQAAGRGLQLLFYSVGIGQISSEVPQNLSASRPQDRQFILSSKKLLLSDSGFYLCAWSHPGPGVAFFGQGTRLTVV.

CDR3 sequence (DNA): TGTGCCAGCAGCCAGAGTGACAAAGGTCGGCAGTTCTTC. Translated: CASSQSDKGRQFF. This chain uses TRBV14 with TRBJ2-1; no definite D call. The V gene lost 3 bases and the J gene lost 12 bases, with 15 bases spanning the gap. CDR1 is SGHDN, CDR2 FVKESK, per germline. This CDR3 spans 13 amino acids.

The chain carries TRBV2 and TRBJ1-4, with a weak D call TRBD1 (6 bases). Germline V CDR1 and CDR2: SNHLY, FYNNEI. This CDR3 region has 13 residues. Trimming cost V 5 bases and J 6 bases, with 10 bases left between them. CDR3 nucleotides: TGTGCCAGCAGTTACAGGGTGGATGAAAAACTGTTTTTT. Translating it yields CASSYRVDEKLFF.

V gene TRBV5-1 combines with J gene TRBJ2-3, with D tentatively TRBD2 (5 bases). This CDR3 contains 14 residues. CDR1 SGHRS and CDR2 YFSETQ come from the germline V gene. V shed 1 base and J shed 3 bases, with 9 bases lying between them. The CDR3 reads CASSLWEQTDTQYF. The CDR3 bases are TGCGCCAGCAGCTTGTGGGAGCAGACAGATACGCAGTATTTT.

V is TRBV10-3 and J is TRBJ2-3; a weak D match, TRBD2 (6 bases). This CDR3 is built from 15 residues. Trimming shortened V by 0 bases and J by 2 bases, and 9 bases separated the two germline ends. From germline, CDR1 is ENHRY and CDR2 SYGVKD. The CDR3 loop is CAISESGGVTDTQYF. CDR3 coding DNA: TGTGCCATCAGTGAGTCAGGAGGGGTCACAGATACGCAGTATTTT.

The chain has TRBV7-7 and TRBJ2-3; D uncertain. Germline values: CDR1 SSHAT, CDR2 FNYEAQ (reference sequence). Trimming removed 4 bases at V and 8 bases at J, with 10 bases between. The CDR3 runs to 12 residues. The CDR3 spells CASSSVPGTQYF. CDR3 nucleotides: TGTGCCAGCAGCTCCGTCCCGGGTACGCAGTATTTT.

The chain has TRBV4-1 and TRBJ1-5; D gene unclear. Germline V gene lookup returns CDR1 MGHRA and CDR2 YSYEKL. V was cut by 4 bases and J by 3 bases, with 10 bases left in between. This CDR3 region has 14 residues. CDR3 nucleotides: TGCGCCAGCAGCCCATCCCGGGACAATCAGCCCCAGCATTTT. Residues: CASSPSRDNQPQHF.

This chain links TRBV5-4 with TRBJ1-4; D perhaps matches TRBD1 (6 bases). The CDR3 covers 14 residues. V gave up 4 bases and J gave up 4 bases, with 11 bases separating them. Per the germline V gene, CDR1 is SGHNT and CDR2 is YYREEE (reference sequence). The CDR3 reads CASSPQGGNEKLFF. CDR3 nucleotides: TGTGCCAGCAGCCCACAGGGAGGTAATGAAAAACTGTTTTTT.

The J gene is TRBJ2-1, the V gene TRBV5-1, with 12 bases lining up with TRBD2. The CDR3 spans 19 residues. The J segment lost 5 bases and the V segment lost 0 bases, leaving 12 bases of the junction unmatched. Germline V gene data show CDR1 as SGHRS and CDR2 as YFSETQ. Written as DNA, the CDR3 is TGCGCCAGCAGCTTGGTCGGACTAGCGGGGACTCGGCCCCACAATGAGCAGTTCTTC. Translation gives CASSLVGLAGTRPHNEQFF.

V usage is TRBV29-1 and J usage is TRBJ1-1; a possible D gene is TRBD1 (5 bases). V lost 3 bases to trimming and J lost 7 bases, with 15 bases between them. The CDR3 sequence is 13 residues long. Germline lookup yields CDR1 SQVTM and CDR2 ANQGSEA. In DNA, the CDR3 is TGCAGCGTTGAGAGGGCGGGGGTCAGTGAAGCTTTCTTT. It codes for CSVERAGVSEAFF.

The rearrangement uses TRBV5-6 and TRBJ2-1, with 11 bases identical to TRBD1. The CDR3 is 16 amino acids. The germline V gene encodes CDR1 SGHDT and CDR2 YYEEEE. The V segment lost 3 bases and the J segment 5 bases; nucleotides outside the gene matches: 7. The CDR3 DNA reads as TGTGCCAGCAGCTACCCGGGACAGGGGGACCACAATGAGCAGTTCTTC. Encoded protein: CASSYPGQGDHNEQFF. The full variable domain, its missing parts supplied by reference TRBV5-6 and TRBJ2-1, is DAGVTQSPTHLIKTRGQQVTLRCSPKSGHDTVSWYQQALGQGPQFIFQYYEEEERQRGNFPDRFSGHQFPNYSSELNVNALLLGDSALYLCASSYPGQGDHNEQFFGPGTRLTVL.

The rearrangement joins TRBV30 to TRBJ2-3; 11 bases line up with TRBD1. This CDR3 contains 15 residues. With 1 base clipped from V and 4 bases from J, the junction kept 4 bases outside the gene matches. Germline-derived CDR1 and CDR2 are GTSNPN and SVGIG (reference sequence). The CDR3, as DNA: TGTGCCTGGAGTGGCTGGACAGGGGGCCCAGATACGCAGTATTTT. This gives the protein CAWSGWTGGPDTQYF.

This clone has just a few counts. This chain uses TRBV4-1 with TRBJ1-1; no clear D gene. Germline loops: CDR1 MGHRA, CDR2 YSYEKL. The V end was cut by 3 bases, the J end by 0 bases, with 5 bases between. This CDR3 is 13 amino acids long. CDR3 in amino acids: CASSHPMNTEAFF. CDR3 sequence (DNA): TGCGCCAGCAGCCACCCAATGAACACTGAAGCTTTCTTT.

The chain uses TRBV30 and TRBJ2-4; no reliable D call. V was cut by 3 bases and J by 0 bases, with 9 bases left in between. Per germline, CDR1 GTSNPN and CDR2 SVGIG (reference sequence). The CDR3 runs to 14 residues. CDR3 sequence reads: CAWSDTLAKNIQYF. The CDR3, as DNA: TGTGCCTGGAGCGATACCCTAGCCAAAAACATTCAGTACTTC.

The J gene is TRBJ1-2, the V gene TRBV5-1; no definite D call. The germline V gene has CDR1 SGHRS and CDR2 YFSETQ. With 5 bases removed from V and 8 bases from J, the gap between germline ends came to 19 bases. The length of the CDR3 is 14 residues. CDR3 region: CASSSTGPQSGYTF. The DNA for the CDR3 is TGCGCCAGCAGTTCGACCGGGCCTCAGTCGGGCTACACCTTC.

CDR3 nucleotide sequence: TGTGCCTGGCACCCCACATCGACAGGGATGCGGACTGAAGCTTTCTTT. It specifies CAWHPTSTGMRTEAFF. The chain uses TRBV30 and TRBJ1-1; 7 bases agree with TRBD1. The CDR3 has 16 amino acids. Germline CDR1 is GTSNPN and CDR2 is SVGIG (reference sequence). V was pared by 5 bases and J by 5 bases, with 17 bases of the junction left unmatched.

The CDR3 nucleotides read TGTGCCAGCACCCCCAGGGAGAACACTGAAGCTTTCTTT. Translating gives CASTPRENTEAFF. The J gene is TRBJ1-1, the V gene TRBV6-6; possibly TRBD1 for D (5 bases). There are 13 residues in the CDR3. Germline V CDR1 and CDR2: MNHNY, SVGAGI (reference sequence). V was clipped by 7 bases and J by 1 base, with 10 bases between them.

The rearrangement joins TRBV27 to TRBJ1-5; D remains ambiguous. The CDR3 is 15 residues long. CDR1 and CDR2 from the germline V gene are MNHEY and SMNVEV (reference sequence). V was trimmed by 6 bases and J by 1 base, leaving 13 bases between them. The CDR3 DNA follows: TGTGCCAGCAGGGGAGGGTATTTGAGCAATCAGCCCCAGCATTTT. This gives the protein CASRGGYLSNQPQHF.

V is TRBV10-2 and J is TRBJ2-7; 9 nucleotides match TRBD1. V dropped 6 bases and J dropped 6; count of bases not matched to a gene: 15. Germline loops: CDR1 WSHSY, CDR2 SAAADI. This CDR3 is 16 amino acids long. The CDR3 sequence is CASSPGTGIPPGEQYF. CDR3 DNA sequence: TGCGCCAGCAGCCCCGGGACAGGGATACCCCCCGGCGAGCAGTACTTC.

The V call is TRBV11-2, the J call TRBJ2-2, with 10 bases identical to TRBD1. The germline CDR1 and CDR2 sequences are SGHAT and FQNNGV. This CDR3 has 16 residues. The trim removed 8 bases at V and 5 bases at J, leaving 11 bases unmatched. The CDR3 nucleotides are TGTGCCAGCGCCAGACAGGGGGCGCGTGAGACCGGGGAGCTGTTTTTT. Its translation: CASARQGARETGELFF.